The present T cell receptor beta chain was sequenced within a study of shared clonotypes between healthy human individuals. Once extracted for a subset, genomic DNA was divided evenly among several immunoSEQ plates. Original methodology: Junction-only sequences without quality scores were provided by ImmunoSEQ, so filtering was different. The protocol was immunoSEQ multiplex PCR, while the TCRdb copy is restricted to in-frame clones and leaves out a portion. The V and J calls and the clone size are those of that table, but D and trimming were determined from the DNA. The data show about 500,000 clones, around 77% seen once. Every donor, a Caucasian adult, lived in Nashville, Tennessee. Remarks on this clone: Its antigen is unidentified.

Study results and caveats: Among donors, clonotype sharing was expected to be affected by sequencing depth.

Trimming took 3 bases from V and 6 from J, leaving 12 bases between them. Germline CDR1 is LNHNV and CDR2 is YYDKDF (reference sequence). The CDR3 has 14 residues. Sequencing was performed on PBMCs. The chain has TRBV15 and TRBJ2-1; D perhaps matches TRBD2 (6 bases). The clonotype originates from a woman in her forties in good health. Some clones in this sample may be carry-over from other donors' samples. The DNA of the CDR3 is TGTGCCACCAGCAGGGGCGGGACCATCAATGAGCAGTTCTTC. This encodes CATSRGGTINEQFF.